This entry features one T cell receptor beta chain sequence. Its antigen remains unidentified. With 60 Vbeta and 13 Jbeta primers, the PCR was carried out. As processed by the authors: In a later analysis, of 80 million to 90 million unique beta chains, roughly 11 million appeared in at least two donors. Clones were read by immunoSEQ multiplex PCR, and TCRdb kept only the in-frame ones, dropping some. That table gives V, J and clone size, and the DNA gave D and trimming. The sample lists roughly 150,000 clones; roughly 75% were seen once. This sample is part of a study of cytomegalovirus exposure and HLA in healthy donors. Study-wide results and limits: According to reports, the classifier identified cytomegalovirus status with high specificity and sensitivity. Most TCR sequences were uncommon, yet certain public TCRs appeared in many donors. Reportedly, TCR beta sequences accurately predicted HLA-A and HLA-B alleles in most subjects.

The ends were cut back, 6 bases at V and 5 bases at J, with 17 bases in the middle. The CDR3 consists of 14 residues. Germline-derived CDR1 and CDR2 are LNHDA and SQIVND (reference sequence). The clonotype comes from a female donor in good health and CMV-seronegative. Input material: PBMCs. The J gene is TRBJ2-7, the V gene TRBV19, with D tentatively TRBD1 (5 bases). CDR3 region: CASSGVLGPNEQYF. CDR3 coding DNA: TGTGCCAGTAGCGGAGTTTTGGGGCCTAACGAGCAGTACTTC.